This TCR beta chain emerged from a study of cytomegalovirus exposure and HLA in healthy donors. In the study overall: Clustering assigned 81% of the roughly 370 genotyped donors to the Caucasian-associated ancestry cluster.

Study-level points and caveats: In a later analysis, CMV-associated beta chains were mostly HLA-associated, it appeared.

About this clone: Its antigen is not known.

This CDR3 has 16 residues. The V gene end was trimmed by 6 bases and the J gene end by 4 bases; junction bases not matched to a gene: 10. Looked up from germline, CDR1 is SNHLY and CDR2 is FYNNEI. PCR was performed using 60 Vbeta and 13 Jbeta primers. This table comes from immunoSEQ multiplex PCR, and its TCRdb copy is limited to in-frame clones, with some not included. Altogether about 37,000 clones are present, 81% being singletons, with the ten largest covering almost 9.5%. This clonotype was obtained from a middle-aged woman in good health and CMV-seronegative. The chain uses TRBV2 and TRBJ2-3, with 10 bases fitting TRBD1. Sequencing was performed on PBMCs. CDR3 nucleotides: TGTGCCAGCAGGGATGAGACAGGGGGCATCGCAGATACGCAGTATTTT. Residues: CASRDETGGIADTQYF.